This T cell receptor (beta chain) is drawn from a study of CD8 T cells in ankylosing spondylitis. Overall study findings and caveats: Peripheral blood held disease-linked clones only at relatively low frequency, and these were CD8+.

This clonotype was seen a handful of times. Antigen: not known. TCRdb recomputed calls from the 5' RACE reads with MiXCR, one row per CDR3 protein. The sample gives about 360,000 distinct CDR3 sequences, roughly 20% of which show up once; around 13% is in the top ten. Germline V CDR1 and CDR2: DFQATT, SNEGSKA (reference sequence). CDR3 length: 14 residues. V lost 7 bases, J lost 3 bases, and 6 bases stayed unmatched. The clonotype comes from a male donor with ankylosing spondylitis or in good health (not recorded which). The rearrangement uses TRBV20-1 and TRBJ2-1; TRBD2 matches at 10 bases. The sequencing input was blood, either unsorted or a sorted T cell fraction (not recorded which). This CDR3 is CSVPAGGDYNEQFF. CDR3 sequence (DNA): TGCAGTGTCCCAGCGGGGGGGGACTACAATGAGCAGTTCTTC.